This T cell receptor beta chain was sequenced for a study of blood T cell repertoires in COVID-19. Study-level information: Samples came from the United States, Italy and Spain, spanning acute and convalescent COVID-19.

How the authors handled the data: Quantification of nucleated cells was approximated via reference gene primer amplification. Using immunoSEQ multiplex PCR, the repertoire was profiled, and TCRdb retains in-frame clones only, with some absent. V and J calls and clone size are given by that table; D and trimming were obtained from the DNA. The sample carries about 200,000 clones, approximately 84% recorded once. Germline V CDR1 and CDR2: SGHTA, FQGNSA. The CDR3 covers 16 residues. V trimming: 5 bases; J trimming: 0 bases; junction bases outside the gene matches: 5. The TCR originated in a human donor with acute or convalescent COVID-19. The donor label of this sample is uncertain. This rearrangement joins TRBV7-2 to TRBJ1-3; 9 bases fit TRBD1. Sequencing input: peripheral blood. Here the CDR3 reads CASSPKTGGSGNTIYF. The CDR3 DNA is TGTGCCAGCAGCCCTAAGACAGGGGGCTCTGGAAACACCATATATTTT.